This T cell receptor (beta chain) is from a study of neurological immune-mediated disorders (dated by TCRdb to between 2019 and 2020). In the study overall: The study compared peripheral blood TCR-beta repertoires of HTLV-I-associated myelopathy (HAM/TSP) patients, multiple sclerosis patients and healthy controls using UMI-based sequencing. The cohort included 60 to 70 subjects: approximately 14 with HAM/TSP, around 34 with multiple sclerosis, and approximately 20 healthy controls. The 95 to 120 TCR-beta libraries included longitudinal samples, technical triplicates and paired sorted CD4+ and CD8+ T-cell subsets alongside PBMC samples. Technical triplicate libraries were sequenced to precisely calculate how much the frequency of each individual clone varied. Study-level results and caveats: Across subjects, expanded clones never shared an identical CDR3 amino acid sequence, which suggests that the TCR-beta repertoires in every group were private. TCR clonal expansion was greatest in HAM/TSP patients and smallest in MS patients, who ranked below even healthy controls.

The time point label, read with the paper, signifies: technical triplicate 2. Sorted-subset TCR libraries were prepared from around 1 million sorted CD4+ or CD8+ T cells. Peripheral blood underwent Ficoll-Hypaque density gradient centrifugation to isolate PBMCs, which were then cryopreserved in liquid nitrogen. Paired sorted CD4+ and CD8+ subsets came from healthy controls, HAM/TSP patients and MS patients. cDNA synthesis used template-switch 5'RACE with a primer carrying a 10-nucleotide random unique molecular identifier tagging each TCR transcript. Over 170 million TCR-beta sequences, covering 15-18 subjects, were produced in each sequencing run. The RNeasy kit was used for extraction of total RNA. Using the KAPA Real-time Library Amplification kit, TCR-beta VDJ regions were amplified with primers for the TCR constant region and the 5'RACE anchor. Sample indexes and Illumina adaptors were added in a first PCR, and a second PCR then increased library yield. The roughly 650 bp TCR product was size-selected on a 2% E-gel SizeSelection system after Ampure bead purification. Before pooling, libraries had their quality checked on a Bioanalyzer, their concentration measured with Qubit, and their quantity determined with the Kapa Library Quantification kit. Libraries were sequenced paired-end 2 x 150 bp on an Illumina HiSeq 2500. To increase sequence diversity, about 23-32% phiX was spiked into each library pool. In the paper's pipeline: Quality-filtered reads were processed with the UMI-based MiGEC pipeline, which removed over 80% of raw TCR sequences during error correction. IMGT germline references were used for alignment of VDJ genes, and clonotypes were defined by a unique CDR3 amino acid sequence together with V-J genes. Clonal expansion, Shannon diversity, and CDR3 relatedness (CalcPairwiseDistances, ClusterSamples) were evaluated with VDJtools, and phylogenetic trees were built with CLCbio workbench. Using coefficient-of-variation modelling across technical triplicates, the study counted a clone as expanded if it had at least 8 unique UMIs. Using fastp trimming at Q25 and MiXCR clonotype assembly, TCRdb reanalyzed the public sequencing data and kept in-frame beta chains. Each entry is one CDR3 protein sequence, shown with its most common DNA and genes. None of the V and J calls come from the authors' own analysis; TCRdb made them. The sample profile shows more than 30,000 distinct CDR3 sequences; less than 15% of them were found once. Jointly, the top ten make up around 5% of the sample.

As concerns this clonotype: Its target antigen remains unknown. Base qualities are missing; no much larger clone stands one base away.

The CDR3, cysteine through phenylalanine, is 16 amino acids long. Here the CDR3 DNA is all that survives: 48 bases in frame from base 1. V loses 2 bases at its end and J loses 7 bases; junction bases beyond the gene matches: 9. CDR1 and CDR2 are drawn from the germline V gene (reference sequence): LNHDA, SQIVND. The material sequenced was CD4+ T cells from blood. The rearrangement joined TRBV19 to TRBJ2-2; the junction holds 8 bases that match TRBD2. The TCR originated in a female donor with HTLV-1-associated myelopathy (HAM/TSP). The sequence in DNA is TGTGCCAGTAGTATACCAAGCGGGAGAGGGAACGGGGAGCTGTTTTTT. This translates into CASSIPSGRGNGELFF.